The TCR beta chain under discussion was sequenced for a study of OX40 agonist ivuxolimab in advanced cancers. The CDR3 covers 19 residues. Trimming at V came to 5 bases and at J to 1 base, leaving 11 bases not matched to a gene. The germline V gene encodes CDR1 SGHAT and CDR2 FQNNGV. Repertoires were generated with immunoSEQ multiplex PCR, while TCRdb's copy carries only in-frame clones and drops some. The table records some 60,000 clones, about 83% of them present only once. The input for sequencing was CD4+ or CD8+ T cells sorted from blood, taken in a trial of the OX40 agonist ivuxolimab. The chain combines TRBV11-2 with TRBJ2-3, with TRBD2 matching over 14 bases. This receptor was obtained from an adult with an advanced solid tumor such as melanoma, head and neck, liver or kidney cancer. CDR3 nucleotides: TGTGCCAGCAGCCCTCGGCGACTAGCGGGAGGGCGGGGCACAGATACGCAGTATTTT. Its protein is CASSPRRLAGGRGTDTQYF.